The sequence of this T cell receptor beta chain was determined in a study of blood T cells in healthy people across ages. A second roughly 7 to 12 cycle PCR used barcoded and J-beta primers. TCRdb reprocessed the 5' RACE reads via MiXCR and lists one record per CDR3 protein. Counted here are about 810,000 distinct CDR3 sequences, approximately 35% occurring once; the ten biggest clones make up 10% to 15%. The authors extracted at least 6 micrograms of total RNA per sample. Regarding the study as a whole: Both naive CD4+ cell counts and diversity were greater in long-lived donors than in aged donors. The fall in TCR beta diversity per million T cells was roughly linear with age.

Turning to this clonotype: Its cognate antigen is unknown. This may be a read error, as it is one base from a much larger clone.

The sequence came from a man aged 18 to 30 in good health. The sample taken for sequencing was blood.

CDR3 in DNA: TGCAGCGCCCAGTTAGGGGGTTACAATGAGCAGTTCTTC. Amino acids: CSAQLGGYNEQFF. V usage is TRBV29-1 and J usage is TRBJ2-1; D might be TRBD1 (6 bases). The CDR3 consists of 13 residues. V was pared by 7 bases and J by 4 bases, with 14 bases between. The germline gives CDR1 SQVTM, CDR2 ANQGSEA.